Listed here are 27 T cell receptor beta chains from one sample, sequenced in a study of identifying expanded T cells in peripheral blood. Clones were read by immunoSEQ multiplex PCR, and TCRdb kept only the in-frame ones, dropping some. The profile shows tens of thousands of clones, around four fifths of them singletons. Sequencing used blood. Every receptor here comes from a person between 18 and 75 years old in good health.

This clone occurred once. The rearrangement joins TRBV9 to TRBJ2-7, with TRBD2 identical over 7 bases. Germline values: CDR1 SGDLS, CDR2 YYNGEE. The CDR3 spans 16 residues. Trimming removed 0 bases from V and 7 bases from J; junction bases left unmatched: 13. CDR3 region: CASSVVGGSGSEEQYF. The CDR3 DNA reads TGTGCCAGCAGCGTAGTCGGCGGGAGTGGGAGTGAAGAGCAGTACTTC.

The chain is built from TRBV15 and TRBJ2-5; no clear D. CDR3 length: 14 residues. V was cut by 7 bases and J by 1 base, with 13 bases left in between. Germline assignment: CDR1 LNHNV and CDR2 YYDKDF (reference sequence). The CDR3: CATTRGGIQETQYF. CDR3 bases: TGTGCCACCACCCGAGGTGGAATCCAAGAGACCCAGTACTTC.

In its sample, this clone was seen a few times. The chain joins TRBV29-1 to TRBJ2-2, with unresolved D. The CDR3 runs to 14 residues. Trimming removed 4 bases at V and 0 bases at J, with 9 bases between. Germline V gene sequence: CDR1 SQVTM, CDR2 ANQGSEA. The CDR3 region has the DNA TGCAGCGTTGTAGGCCGCACGAACACCGGGGAGCTGTTTTTT. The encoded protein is CSVVGRTNTGELFF.

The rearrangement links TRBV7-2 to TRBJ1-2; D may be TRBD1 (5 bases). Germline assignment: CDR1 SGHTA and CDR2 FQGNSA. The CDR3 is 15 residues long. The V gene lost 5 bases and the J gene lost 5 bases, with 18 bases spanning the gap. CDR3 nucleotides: TGTGCCAGCAGCCCCCAGACAGATAATATATATGGCTACACCTTC. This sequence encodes CASSPQTDNIYGYTF.

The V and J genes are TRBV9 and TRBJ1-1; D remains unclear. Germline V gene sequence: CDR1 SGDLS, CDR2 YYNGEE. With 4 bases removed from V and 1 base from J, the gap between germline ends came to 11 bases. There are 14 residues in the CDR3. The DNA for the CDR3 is TGTGCCAGCAGCACTCTTGGCCAGAACACTGAAGCTTTCTTT. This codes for CASSTLGQNTEAFF.

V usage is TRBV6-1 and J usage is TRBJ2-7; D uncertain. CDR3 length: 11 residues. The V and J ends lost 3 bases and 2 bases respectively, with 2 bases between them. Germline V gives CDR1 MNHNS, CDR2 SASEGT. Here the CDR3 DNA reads TGTGCCAGCAGTGAGACCTACGAGCAGTACTTC. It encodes CASSETYEQYF.

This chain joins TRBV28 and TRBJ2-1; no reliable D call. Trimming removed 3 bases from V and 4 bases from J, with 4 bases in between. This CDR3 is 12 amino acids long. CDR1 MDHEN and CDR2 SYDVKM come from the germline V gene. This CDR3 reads CASSFSYNEQFF. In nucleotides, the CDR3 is TGTGCCAGCAGTTTCTCTTACAATGAGCAGTTCTTC.

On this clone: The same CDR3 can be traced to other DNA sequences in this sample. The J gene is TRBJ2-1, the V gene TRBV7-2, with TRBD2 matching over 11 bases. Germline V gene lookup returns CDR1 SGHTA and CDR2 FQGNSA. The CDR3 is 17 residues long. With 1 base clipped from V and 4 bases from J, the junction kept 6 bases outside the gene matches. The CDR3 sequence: CASSLVRLAGGYNEQFF. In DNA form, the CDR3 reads TGTGCCAGCAGCTTAGTGAGGCTAGCGGGAGGATACAATGAGCAGTTCTTC.

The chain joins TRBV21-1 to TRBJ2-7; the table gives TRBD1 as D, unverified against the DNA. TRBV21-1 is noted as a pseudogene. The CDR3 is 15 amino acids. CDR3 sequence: CASSKTVGQGDEQYF. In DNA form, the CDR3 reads TGTGCCAGCAGCAAAACGGTCGGACAGGGAGACGAGCAGTACTTC.

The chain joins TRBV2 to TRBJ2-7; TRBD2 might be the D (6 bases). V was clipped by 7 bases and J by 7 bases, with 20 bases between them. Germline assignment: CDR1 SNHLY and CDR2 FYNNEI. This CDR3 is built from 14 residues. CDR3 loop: CASIKDRRAGEQYF. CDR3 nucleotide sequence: TGTGCCAGCATAAAGGATCGGAGGGCCGGGGAGCAGTACTTC.

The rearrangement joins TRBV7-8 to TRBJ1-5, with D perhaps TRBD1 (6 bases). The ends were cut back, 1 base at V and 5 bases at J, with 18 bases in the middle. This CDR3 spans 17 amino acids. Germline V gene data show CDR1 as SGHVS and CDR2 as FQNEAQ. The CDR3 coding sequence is TGTGCCAGCAGCTTAGTCCCCTCCGGAGGGGGTTATCAGCCCCAGCATTTT. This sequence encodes CASSLVPSGGGYQPQHF.

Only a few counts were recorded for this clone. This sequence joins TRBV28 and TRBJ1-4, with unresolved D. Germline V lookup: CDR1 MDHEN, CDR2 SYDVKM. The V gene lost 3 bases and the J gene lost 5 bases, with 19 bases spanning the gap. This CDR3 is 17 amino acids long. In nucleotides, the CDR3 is TGTGCCAGCAGTTTTCTGTATGGGGTCCTTAGAAATGAAAAACTGTTTTTT. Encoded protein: CASSFLYGVLRNEKLFF. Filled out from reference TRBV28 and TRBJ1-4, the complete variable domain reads DVKVTQSSRYLVKRTGEKVFLECVQDMDHENMFWYRQDPGLGLRLIYFSYDVKMKEKGDIPEGYSVSREKKERFSLILESASTNQTSMYLCASSFLYGVLRNEKLFFGSGTQLSVL.

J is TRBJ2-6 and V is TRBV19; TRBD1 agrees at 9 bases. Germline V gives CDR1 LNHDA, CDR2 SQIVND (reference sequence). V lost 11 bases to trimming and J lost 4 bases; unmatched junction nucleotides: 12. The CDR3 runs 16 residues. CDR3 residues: CAARDRELGGANVLTF. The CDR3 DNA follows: TGTGCCGCAAGGGACAGGGAGCTGGGAGGGGCCAACGTCCTGACTTTC. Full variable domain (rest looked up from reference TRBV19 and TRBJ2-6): DGGITQSPKYLFRKEGQNVTLSCEQNLNHDAMYWYRQDPGQGLRLIYYSQIVNDFQKGDIAEGYSVSREKKESFPLTVTSAQKNPTAFYLCAARDRELGGANVLTFGAGSRLTVL.

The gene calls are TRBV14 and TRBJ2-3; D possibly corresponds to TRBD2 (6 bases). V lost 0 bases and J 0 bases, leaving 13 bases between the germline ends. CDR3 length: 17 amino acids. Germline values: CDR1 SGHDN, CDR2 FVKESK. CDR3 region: CASSQDLAQGSTDTQYF. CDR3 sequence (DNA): TGTGCCAGCAGCCAAGATCTAGCGCAAGGTAGCACAGATACGCAGTATTTT.

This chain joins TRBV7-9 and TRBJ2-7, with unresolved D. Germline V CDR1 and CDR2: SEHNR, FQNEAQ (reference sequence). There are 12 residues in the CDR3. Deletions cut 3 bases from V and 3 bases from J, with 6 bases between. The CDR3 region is CASSFGYYEQYF. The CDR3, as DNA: TGTGCCAGCAGCTTCGGATACTACGAGCAGTACTTC.

The CDR3 is CASSTSRTGMNYGYTF. As DNA, the CDR3 is TGTGCCAGTAGTACTTCCCGGACAGGGATGAACTATGGCTACACCTTC. The chain recombines TRBV19 with TRBJ1-2; 8 bases line up with TRBD1. There are 16 residues in the CDR3. Germline assignment: CDR1 LNHDA and CDR2 SQIVND (reference sequence). Trimming cost V 4 bases and J 2 bases; bases outside gene matches: 9.

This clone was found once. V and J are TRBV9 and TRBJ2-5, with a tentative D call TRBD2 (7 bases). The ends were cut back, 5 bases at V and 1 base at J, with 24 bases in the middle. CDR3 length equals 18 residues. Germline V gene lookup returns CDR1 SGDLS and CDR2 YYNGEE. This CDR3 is CASSDSSLRGGSQETQYF. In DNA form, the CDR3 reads TGTGCCAGCAGTGATTCATCCTTAAGGGGGGGCTCCCAAGAGACCCAGTACTTC.

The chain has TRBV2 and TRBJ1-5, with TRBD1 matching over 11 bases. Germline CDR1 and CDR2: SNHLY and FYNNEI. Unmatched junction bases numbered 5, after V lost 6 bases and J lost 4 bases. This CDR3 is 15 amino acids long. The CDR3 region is CASRGQGGRNQPQHF. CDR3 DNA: TGTGCCAGCAGGGGACAGGGGGGAAGGAATCAGCCCCAGCATTTT.

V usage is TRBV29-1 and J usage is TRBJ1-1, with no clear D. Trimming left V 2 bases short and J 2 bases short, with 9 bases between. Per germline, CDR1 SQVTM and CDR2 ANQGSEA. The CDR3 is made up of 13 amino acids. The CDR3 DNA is TGCAGCGTTGAAACCCGCAGTAACACTGAAGCTTTCTTT. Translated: CSVETRSNTEAFF.

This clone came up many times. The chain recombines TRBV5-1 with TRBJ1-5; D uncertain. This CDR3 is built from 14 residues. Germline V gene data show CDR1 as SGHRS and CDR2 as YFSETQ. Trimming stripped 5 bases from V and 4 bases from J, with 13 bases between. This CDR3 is CASSPEGPNQPQHF. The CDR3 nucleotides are TGCGCCAGCAGTCCTGAAGGACCGAATCAGCCCCAGCATTTT.

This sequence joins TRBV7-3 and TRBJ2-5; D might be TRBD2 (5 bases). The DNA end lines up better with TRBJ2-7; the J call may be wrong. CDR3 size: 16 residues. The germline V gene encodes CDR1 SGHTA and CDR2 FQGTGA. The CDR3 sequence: CASSPGESAGSYEQYF. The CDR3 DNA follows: TGTGCCAGCAGCCCGGGTGAGAGTGCGGGCTCCTACGAGCAGTACTTC.

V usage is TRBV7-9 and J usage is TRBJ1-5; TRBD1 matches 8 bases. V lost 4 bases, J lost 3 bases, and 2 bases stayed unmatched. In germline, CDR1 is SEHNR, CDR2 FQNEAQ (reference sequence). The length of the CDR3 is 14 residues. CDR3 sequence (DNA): TGTGCCAGCAGCTCGGACAGGGACAATCAGCCCCAGCATTTT. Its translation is CASSSDRDNQPQHF.

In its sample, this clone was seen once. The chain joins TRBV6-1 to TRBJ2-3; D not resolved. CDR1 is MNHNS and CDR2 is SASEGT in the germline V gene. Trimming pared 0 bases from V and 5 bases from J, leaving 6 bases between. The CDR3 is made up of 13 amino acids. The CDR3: CASSEAPGDTQYF. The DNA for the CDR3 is TGTGCCAGCAGTGAAGCGCCCGGAGATACGCAGTATTTT.

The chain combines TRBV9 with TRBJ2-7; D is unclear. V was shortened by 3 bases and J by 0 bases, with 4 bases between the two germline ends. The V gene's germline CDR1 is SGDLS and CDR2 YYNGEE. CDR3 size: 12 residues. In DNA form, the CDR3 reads TGTGCCAGCAGCGGGGACTCCTACGAGCAGTACTTC. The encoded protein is CASSGDSYEQYF.

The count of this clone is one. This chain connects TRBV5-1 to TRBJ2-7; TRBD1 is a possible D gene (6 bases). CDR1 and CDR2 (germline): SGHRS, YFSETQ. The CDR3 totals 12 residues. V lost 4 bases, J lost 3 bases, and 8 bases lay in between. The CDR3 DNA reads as TGCGCCAGCAGCGTACAGGGCTACGAGCAGTACTTC. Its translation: CASSVQGYEQYF.

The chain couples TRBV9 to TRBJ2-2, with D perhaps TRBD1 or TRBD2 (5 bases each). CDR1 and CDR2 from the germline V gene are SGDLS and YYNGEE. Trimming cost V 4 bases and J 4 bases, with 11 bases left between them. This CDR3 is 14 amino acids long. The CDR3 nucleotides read TGTGCCAGCAGCCCGGGGCGGAGCACCGGGGAGCTGTTTTTT. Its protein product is CASSPGRSTGELFF.

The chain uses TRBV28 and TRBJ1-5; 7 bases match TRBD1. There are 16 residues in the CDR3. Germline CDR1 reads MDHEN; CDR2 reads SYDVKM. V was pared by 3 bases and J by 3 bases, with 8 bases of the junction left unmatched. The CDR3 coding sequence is TGTGCCAGCAGTTTGGGGCCAGGGGGATTCAATCAGCCCCAGCATTTT. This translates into CASSLGPGGFNQPQHF.